This TCR beta chain stems from a study of regulatory T cells in long-lasting Graves disease. Study-wide results and caveats: Newly diagnosed Graves' patients exceeded persistent ones in TCR diversity. Small sample size may have lowered accuracy.

The CDR3 has 14 amino acids. Both iRepertoire HTBI primers and Arm-PCR of CDR3 regions were used to build the TCR beta libraries. TCRdb reanalysed the multiplex PCR reads using MiXCR and keeps one entry per CDR3 protein. The table includes roughly 610,000 distinct CDR3 sequences, 15% to 20% detected once. The time point: newly diagnosed GD, antithyroid drugs for less than 3 months. Extracted PBMC RNA gave rise to the TCR library. This clonotype was seen more than once but under ten times. Antigen unknown. The sample was also linked to a second study, of T cells in Graves' hyperthyroidism and ophthalmopathy. That work adds: No ophthalmopathy progression within 18 months constituted stable Graves' hyperthyroidism. When the TCR CDR3 underwent first-round RT-PCR, the HTBI primer set was used.

V gene TRBV12-3 or TRBV12-4 combines with J gene TRBJ2-3; D is possibly TRBD1 (5 bases). The J call may be faulty, since TRBJ2-5 better matches the DNA end. This TCR was recovered from a man younger than 30 with Graves disease. Sequenced material: peripheral blood mononuclear cells (PBMCs), taken at new diagnosis, from a patient treated with antithyroid drugs. CDR3 sequence reads: CASSFGAVQETQYF. In nucleotides, the CDR3 is TGTGCCAGCAGTTTTGGGGCGGTACAAGAGACCCAGTACTTC.